The present TCR beta chain was sequenced within a study of pediatric ulcerative colitis. Whole-study context: Ulcerative colitis patients had pancolitis or left-sided colitis, with confirming histology.

The germline gives CDR1 LGHNA, CDR2 YNFKEQ. The CDR3 length is 16 residues. The V gene end was trimmed by 0 bases and the J gene end by 3 bases; junction bases not matched to a gene: 4. This was a survey-level run. Measured with immunoSEQ multiplex PCR; TCRdb has only the in-frame clones, and not every one. Of about 36,000 clones listed, around 73% are singletons. Findings of the study overall: Blood-derived T cells may be present in rectal pinch biopsies. Blood-rectal clonal overlap within each person was significantly higher in ulcerative colitis patients than controls.

This clone showed up just a few times. Antigen unknown. The rectum was sampled with one to two pinch biopsies at colonoscopy. The sequencing input was gut tissue. The receptor's source is a boy aged 10-17 years with moderate ulcerative colitis. The genes are TRBV4-2 and TRBJ2-2, with TRBD2 matching 7 bases. CDR3 bases: TGTGCCAGCAGCCAAGATGGGAGGGAGCACACCGGGGAGCTGTTTTTT. Its protein is CASSQDGREHTGELFF.